The clone carrying this T cell receptor beta chain was counted between two and nine times. These data are taken from a study of patients and donors after allogeneic stem cell transplantation. TCRdb recomputed calls from the RT-PCR reads with MiXCR, one row per CDR3 protein. This table holds around 90,000 distinct CDR3 sequences, around 46% found once. The sample taken for sequencing was blood, either unsorted or a sorted T cell fraction (not recorded which). This clonotype was sampled from a human donor who was either an allogeneic HSCT recipient or a stem cell or donor lymphocyte infusion donor (not recorded which). It is not recorded whose cells these are; they may come from a transplant donor.

CDR3 residues: CASSLGSRTNEKLFF. The DNA of the CDR3 is TGTGCCAGCAGCTTGGGATCAAGGACTAATGAAAAACTGTTTTTT. The chain couples TRBV7-8 to TRBJ1-4, with D hard to call. V was pared by 3 bases and J by 2 bases, with 10 bases between. The CDR3 runs to 15 residues. Per germline, CDR1 SGHVS and CDR2 FQNEAQ.